This is a list of T cell receptor beta chains from one sample in a study of cytomegalovirus exposure and HLA in healthy donors. Sequenced by immunoSEQ multiplex PCR; TCRdb stores in-frame clones only, minus some. This table has 85,000 to 100,000 clones, 55% to 65% appearing once. Sequencing was carried out using PBMCs. The receptor source for this set is a human donor in good health. Both conserved end residues are part of each CDR3. A D gene is named only where the DNA matches it firmly. Not every row has a clone size; where given, it reads once, few, many or a size class.

clone size	V gene	D gene	J gene	CDR3 protein	CDR3 DNA
NA	TRBV19	TRBD1	TRBJ1-3	CAIGQAGGNTIYF	TGTGCCATTGGACAGGCGGGAGGAAACACCATATATTTT
NA	TRBV18	NA	TRBJ1-5	CASSSFPRGSGQPQHF	TGTGCCAGCTCAAGTTTCCCTCGCGGGAGCGGTCAGCCCCAGCATTTT
NA	TRBV4-1	NA	TRBJ1-4	CASSSRAGEKLFF	TGCGCCAGCAGCTCCCGGGCGGGCGAAAAACTGTTTTTT
once	TRBV7-9	NA	TRBJ2-2	CASSPLATGELFF	TGTGCCAGCAGCCCTTTAGCGACCGGGGAGCTGTTTTTT
NA	TRBV10-3	NA	TRBJ1-1	CATISGGRAEAFF	TGTGCCACGATTTCTGGGGGCAGGGCTGAAGCTTTCTTT
NA	TRBV30	NA	TRBJ1-5	CAWSGDMYSNQPQHF	TGTGCCTGGAGTGGGGACATGTATAGCAATCAGCCCCAGCATTTT
NA	TRBV6-5	NA	TRBJ1-1	CASKGYITEAFF	TGTGCCAGTAAGGGGTATATCACTGAAGCTTTCTTT
few	TRBV29-1	TRBD2	TRBJ2-5	CSVVASGQETQYF	TGCAGCGTTGTGGCTAGCGGGCAGGAGACCCAGTACTTC
NA	TRBV7-3	NA	TRBJ1-6	CASSPSGRDSPLHF	TGTGCCAGCAGCCCCTCAGGGAGGGATTCACCCCTCCACTTT
NA	TRBV27	TRBD1	TRBJ1-2	CASNWNRDRGLGNYGYTF	TGTGCCAGCAACTGGAACCGGGACAGGGGCCTGGGGAACTATGGCTACACCTTC
NA	TRBV11-2	NA	TRBJ1-1	CASSLVQGWNTEAFF	TGTGCCAGCAGCTTAGTTCAGGGGTGGAACACTGAAGCTTTCTTT
NA	TRBV10-3	TRBD1	TRBJ1-5	CAISETQGGGNQPQHF	TGTGCCATCAGTGAGACCCAGGGGGGCGGCAATCAGCCCCAGCATTTT
NA	TRBV18	NA	TRBJ2-4	CASSPPQGTGNIQYF	TGTGCCAGCTCACCACCGCAGGGGACGGGGAACATTCAGTACTTC
NA	TRBV6-5	TRBD2	TRBJ2-1	CASSQSGGTFGEQFF	TGTGCCAGCAGTCAGAGCGGGGGTACGTTTGGTGAGCAGTTCTTC
few	TRBV5-1	TRBD1	TRBJ2-2	CASSRDRVNTGELFF	TGCGCCAGCAGCCGTGACAGGGTGAACACCGGGGAGCTGTTTTTT
NA	TRBV19	NA	TRBJ1-5	CASSRDTNQPQHF	TGTGCCAGTAGTAGGGACACCAATCAGCCCCAGCATTTT
once	TRBV9	NA	TRBJ1-2	CASRPGWGSGGYGYTF	TGTGCCAGCAGGCCAGGATGGGGTTCAGGAGGCTATGGCTACACCTTC
few	TRBV5-1	TRBD2	TRBJ2-2	CASSFNPGEGGELFF	TGCGCCAGCAGCTTTAACCCCGGGGAGGGCGGGGAGCTGTTTTTT
NA	TRBV15	TRBD1	TRBJ1-5	CATGTGVLDQPQHF	TGTGCCACCGGTACAGGGGTGTTAGACCAGCCCCAGCATTTT
NA	TRBV9	TRBD2	TRBJ2-1	CASSVRLADYNEQFF	TGTGCCAGCAGCGTCCGGCTAGCGGATTACAATGAGCAGTTCTTC
NA	TRBV2	TRBD2	TRBJ2-5	CASSEATQASGGQETQYF	TGTGCCAGCAGTGAAGCAACCCAAGCTAGCGGGGGGCAAGAGACCCAGTACTTC
NA	TRBV6-4	TRBD2	TRBJ2-1	CASRDGLAAYNEQFF	TGTGCCAGCAGGGATGGACTAGCGGCTTACAATGAGCAGTTCTTC
NA	TRBV18	NA	TRBJ2-1	CASSRDSLREQFF	TGTGCCAGCTCACGTGACAGTTTGCGTGAGCAGTTCTTC
once	TRBV6-4	NA	TRBJ1-1	CASSATTNTEAFF	TGTGCCAGCAGTGCGACAACGAACACTGAAGCTTTCTTT
NA	TRBV5-6	TRBD2	TRBJ2-7	CASRSRLAGVIHEQYF	TGTGCCAGCAGATCCCGACTAGCGGGGGTTATACACGAGCAGTACTTC
NA	TRBV5-1	NA	TRBJ2-3	CASSLALVVMSTDTQYF	TGCGCCAGCAGCTTGGCCCTGGTAGTGATGAGCACAGATACGCAGTATTTT
NA	TRBV5-1	TRBD2	TRBJ2-1	CASSSPGLAGGSDNEQFF	TGCGCCAGCAGCTCGCCAGGACTAGCGGGGGGGTCGGACAATGAGCAGTTCTTC
NA	TRBV4-1	NA	TRBJ2-7	CASSQETLETEQYF	TGCGCCAGCAGCCAGGAGACGCTAGAGACCGAGCAGTACTTC
NA	TRBV6-5	NA	TRBJ2-1	CASSEDRRVHEQFF	TGTGCCAGCAGTGAAGACCGGAGGGTCCATGAGCAGTTCTTC
NA	TRBV19	NA	TRBJ2-3	CASSWRGTDTQYF	TGTGCCAGTAGTTGGAGGGGCACAGATACGCAGTATTTT
NA	TRBV12-2	NA	TRBJ1-2	CASRLAGQGADYGYTF	TGTGCAAGTCGCTTAGCGGGTCAGGGCGCAGACTATGGCTACACCTTC
NA	TRBV10-3	NA	TRBJ2-7	CAISGGRGPYEQYF	TGTGCCATCAGTGGGGGGCGCGGCCCCTACGAGCAGTACTTC
NA	TRBV6-1	NA	TRBJ2-3	CASTKNRQGGNTQYF	TGTGCCAGCACCAAAAATCGACAGGGCGGGAATACGCAGTATTTT
NA	TRBV5-6	NA	TRBJ2-5	CASSLSRVLETQYF	TGTGCCAGCAGCTTGAGCAGGGTTTTGGAGACCCAGTACTTC
NA	TRBV19	TRBD1	TRBJ2-4	CASSPTGGGPLSIQYF	TGTGCCAGTAGTCCGACAGGGGGGGGGCCTCTGAGCATTCAGTACTTC
few	TRBV9	TRBD2	TRBJ2-5	CASGRRGAGTQETQYF	TGTGCCAGCGGCCGTCGAGGAGCGGGGACCCAAGAGACCCAGTACTTC
once	TRBV6-5	NA	TRBJ1-3	CASSLGDTIYF	TGTGCCAGCAGCCTTGGAGACACCATATATTTT
NA	TRBV4-1	TRBD1	TRBJ1-2	CASSHTGVGGGYTF	TGCGCCAGCAGCCATACAGGGGTGGGAGGTGGCTACACCTTC
NA	TRBV7-3	NA	TRBJ2-1	CASSPRAGRYNEQFF	TGTGCCAGCAGTCCTAGAGCGGGTCGTTACAATGAGCAGTTCTTC
NA	TRBV9	NA	TRBJ1-4	CASSVAGGGYEKLFF	TGTGCCAGCAGCGTAGCGGGGGGAGGGTACGAAAAACTGTTTTTT
NA	TRBV2	NA	TRBJ2-5	CASSPPPQETQYF	TGTGCCAGCAGTCCTCCTCCCCAAGAGACCCAGTACTTC
few	TRBV2	NA	TRBJ2-2	CASSPGTGELFF	TGTGCCAGCAGTCCAGGGACCGGGGAGCTGTTTTTT
few	TRBV4-1	NA	TRBJ1-2	CASSPQQGGLSSYGYTF	TGCGCCAGCAGCCCCCAGCAAGGGGGTCTCTCTTCTTATGGCTACACCTTC
NA	TRBV6-1	NA	TRBJ1-5	CASSELQPQHF	TGTGCCAGCAGTGAACTCCAGCCCCAGCATTTT
NA	TRBV4-2	NA	TRBJ2-5	CASSQEDSAQETQYF	TGTGCCAGCAGCCAAGAAGACAGCGCCCAAGAGACCCAGTACTTC
few	TRBV11-2	NA	TRBJ1-2	CASTLNGGHGSGYTF	TGTGCCAGCACCCTAAACGGGGGTCACGGGAGTGGCTACACCTTC
NA	TRBV7-2	NA	TRBJ2-7	CASSSRSLPSYEQYF	TGTGCCAGCAGCTCTCGGAGCCTGCCTTCCTACGAGCAGTACTTC
NA	TRBV27	NA	TRBJ2-7	CASSWKTGIYEQYF	TGTGCCAGCAGTTGGAAAACAGGGATCTACGAGCAGTACTTC
NA	TRBV7-9	NA	TRBJ1-1	CASSSLIARVNTEAFF	TGTGCCAGCAGCTCATTAATCGCCAGGGTGAACACTGAAGCTTTCTTT
NA	TRBV7-2	NA	TRBJ2-7	CASSLAELASEQYF	TGTGCCAGCAGCTTAGCCGAACTAGCAAGCGAGCAGTACTTC
NA	TRBV19	TRBD1	TRBJ2-7	CASSIGQGDEQYF	TGTGCCAGTAGTATAGGGCAGGGGGACGAGCAGTACTTC
NA	TRBV18	NA	TRBJ1-1	CASSPGSLDTEAFF	TGTGCCAGCTCACCAGGGTCACTAGACACTGAAGCTTTCTTT
NA	TRBV7-3	NA	TRBJ2-7	CASSPQPGFGEQYF	TGTGCCAGCAGCCCCCAACCAGGGTTTGGCGAGCAGTACTTC